This TCR beta chain was sequenced during a study of human T cells and chemical hapten exposure. Time point specified: patch test 1, 2 weeks after DPC sensitization. Treatment indicated: therapeutic diphenylcyclopropenone sensitization with weekly scalp DPC. This CDR3 has 14 amino acids. V lost 8 bases, J lost 4 bases, and 14 bases lay in between. TCRdb ran MiXCR on the RACE reads and lists one entry per CDR3 protein. The sample has around 300,000 distinct CDR3 sequences, approximately 6.3% seen once. This clonotype was seen more than once but under ten times. This sequence joins TRBV12-3 or TRBV12-4 and TRBJ1-4; D not certain. The source was whole blood, collected in connection with sensitization to the hapten diphenylcyclopropenone (DPC). The TCR sequence derives from a woman aged 18-29 years with alopecia areata. Some clones in this sample may be carry-over from other donors' samples. This chain's CDR3 is CASRIASINEKLFF. Here the CDR3 DNA reads TGTGCCAGCCGGATCGCCTCGATTAATGAAAAACTGTTTTTT.